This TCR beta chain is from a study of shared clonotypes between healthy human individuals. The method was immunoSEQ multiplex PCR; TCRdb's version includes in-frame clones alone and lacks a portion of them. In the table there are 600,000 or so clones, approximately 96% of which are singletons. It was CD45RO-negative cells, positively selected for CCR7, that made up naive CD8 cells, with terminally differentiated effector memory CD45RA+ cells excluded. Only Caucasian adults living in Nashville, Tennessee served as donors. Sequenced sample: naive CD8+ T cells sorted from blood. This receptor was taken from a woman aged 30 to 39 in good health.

Written as DNA, the CDR3 is TGTGCCAGCAGCTTGGACCGGGGGGAGTATGGCTACACCTTC. It encodes CASSLDRGEYGYTF. The chain uses TRBV5-4 and TRBJ1-2, with a weak D call TRBD1 (5 bases). Trimming cost V 0 bases and J 5 bases, with 11 bases left between them. The germline V gene has CDR1 SGHNT and CDR2 YYREEE (reference sequence). The CDR3 extends over 14 amino acids. Full variable domain (missing parts from reference TRBV5-4 and TRBJ1-2): ETGVTQSPTHLIKTRGQQVTLRCSSQSGHNTVSWYQQALGQGPQFIFQYYREEENGRGNFPPRFSGLQFPNYSSELNVNALELDDSALYLCASSLDRGEYGYTFGSGTRLTVV.